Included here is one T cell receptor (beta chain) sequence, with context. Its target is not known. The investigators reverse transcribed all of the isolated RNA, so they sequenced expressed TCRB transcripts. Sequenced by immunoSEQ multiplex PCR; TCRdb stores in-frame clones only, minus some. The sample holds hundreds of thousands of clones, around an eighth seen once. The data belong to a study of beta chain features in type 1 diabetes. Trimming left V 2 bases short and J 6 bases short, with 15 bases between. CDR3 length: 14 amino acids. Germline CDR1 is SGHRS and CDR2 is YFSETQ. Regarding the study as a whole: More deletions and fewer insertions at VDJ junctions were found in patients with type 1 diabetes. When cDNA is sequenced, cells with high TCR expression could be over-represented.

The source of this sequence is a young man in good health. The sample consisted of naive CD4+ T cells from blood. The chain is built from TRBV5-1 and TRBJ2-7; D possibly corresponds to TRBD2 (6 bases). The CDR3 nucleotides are TGCGCCAGCAGCTTTAGGCAGGGTAGCGGCGAGCAGTACTTC. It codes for CASSFRQGSGEQYF.